This T cell receptor beta chain appears in the sequencing data of a study of shared clonotypes between healthy human individuals. This CDR3 region has 16 residues. V shed 6 bases and J 5 bases; nucleotides not matched to a gene: 10. The germline V gene has CDR1 SGHTA and CDR2 FQGNSA. The assay was immunoSEQ multiplex PCR, and TCRdb's table has in-frame clones only and misses some. The sample lists around 1 million clones; less than 85% were seen once. The sequence was obtained from a man between 18 and 29 years old in good health. The chain is built from TRBV7-2 and TRBJ2-2; 9 nucleotides line up with TRBD1. Sequencing was performed on memory CD4+ T cells sorted from blood. The subset: CD45RA-negative fraction. The CDR3 is CASRRYTGTGTGELFF. In DNA form, the CDR3 reads TGTGCCAGCAGACGTTATACCGGGACAGGGACCGGGGAGCTGTTTTTT.